These T cell receptor beta chains were read from a single sample in a study of cytomegalovirus exposure and HLA in healthy donors. Assay used: immunoSEQ multiplex PCR; TCRdb lists only in-frame clones, some missing. In the table there are 200,000 to 300,000 clones, around 85% of which are singletons. Sequencing was performed on PBMCs. These receptors came from a woman in her thirties in good health and CMV-seropositive. The CDR3 runs from the conserved cysteine through the conserved F or W. Size is omitted from some rows. Given values are once, few, many or a class for expanded clones.

j_gene: TRBJ2-2; abundance: NA; v_gene: TRBV19; CDR3aa: CASSISPAGDFGELFF
j_gene: TRBJ2-3; abundance: NA; v_gene: TRBV18; CDR3aa: CASSPPGQVAGTDTQYF
j_gene: TRBJ1-2; abundance: NA; v_gene: TRBV19; CDR3aa: CASRSGQGQVNYGYTF
j_gene: TRBJ2-3; abundance: NA; v_gene: TRBV28; CDR3aa: CASSPIAEPPDTQYF
j_gene: TRBJ2-7; abundance: NA; v_gene: TRBV13; CDR3aa: CASSVIPGGEGEQYF
j_gene: TRBJ1-3; abundance: NA; v_gene: TRBV10-3; CDR3aa: CAVGGWASGNTIYF
j_gene: TRBJ1-2; abundance: NA; v_gene: TRBV9; CDR3aa: CASSVGLRGGQGYTF
j_gene: TRBJ2-1; abundance: NA; v_gene: TRBV19; CDR3aa: CASSLDFNEQFF
j_gene: TRBJ1-5; abundance: NA; v_gene: TRBV29-1; CDR3aa: CSVEKHRGRRGGNQPQHF
j_gene: TRBJ1-5; abundance: once; v_gene: TRBV2; CDR3aa: CASTRGREQPQHF
j_gene: TRBJ2-1; abundance: NA; v_gene: TRBV6-6; CDR3aa: CASSYGLAELYNEQFF
j_gene: TRBJ2-3; abundance: NA; v_gene: TRBV19; CDR3aa: CASSIASRGGTDTQYF
j_gene: TRBJ2-7; abundance: NA; v_gene: TRBV6-1; CDR3aa: CASSDVQGGYDEQYF
j_gene: TRBJ1-1; abundance: NA; v_gene: TRBV29-1; CDR3aa: CSVVSGWTEAFF
j_gene: TRBJ2-3; abundance: NA; v_gene: TRBV2; CDR3aa: CASSFGGGSTDTQYF
j_gene: TRBJ1-2; abundance: NA; v_gene: TRBV9; CDR3aa: CASSVGAGPIGYTF
j_gene: TRBJ1-1; abundance: once; v_gene: TRBV15; CDR3aa: CATSRGQGVRTEAFF
j_gene: TRBJ2-2; abundance: NA; v_gene: TRBV6-1; CDR3aa: CASSEPGHYTGELFF
j_gene: TRBJ2-1; abundance: NA; v_gene: TRBV12-5; CDR3aa: CASGSSGSYNEQFF
j_gene: TRBJ2-1; abundance: NA; v_gene: TRBV27; CDR3aa: CASSLQSGRVASGRPYYNEQFF
j_gene: TRBJ2-5; abundance: NA; v_gene: TRBV30; CDR3aa: CAWSGQGETQYF
j_gene: TRBJ2-2; abundance: once; v_gene: TRBV7-6; CDR3aa: CASSLATTGELFF
j_gene: TRBJ2-3; abundance: NA; v_gene: TRBV30; CDR3aa: CAWSPFDRAIVDTQYF
j_gene: TRBJ1-5; abundance: NA; v_gene: TRBV4-1; CDR3aa: CASSQVDSSNQPQHF
j_gene: TRBJ2-7; abundance: NA; v_gene: TRBV7-2; CDR3aa: CASSLGPGRSEQYF
j_gene: TRBJ1-1; abundance: NA; v_gene: TRBV6-4; CDR3aa: CASTGQGVESTEAFF
j_gene: TRBJ2-2; abundance: NA; v_gene: TRBV28; CDR3aa: CATGDSNTGELFF
j_gene: TRBJ1-4; abundance: NA; v_gene: TRBV2; CDR3aa: CASSETGGWNEKLFF
j_gene: TRBJ1-5; abundance: NA; v_gene: TRBV6-6; CDR3aa: CASSPSGQGNQPQHF
j_gene: TRBJ2-7; abundance: NA; v_gene: TRBV7-9; CDR3aa: CASSFSLASGREITYEQYF
j_gene: TRBJ1-2; abundance: NA; v_gene: TRBV29-1; CDR3aa: CSAGELFNYGYTF
j_gene: TRBJ2-1; abundance: NA; v_gene: TRBV11-2; CDR3aa: CASSPPRPTSGRAGEQFF
j_gene: TRBJ2-1; abundance: NA; v_gene: TRBV4-1; CDR3aa: CASSPITEPLPKFF
j_gene: TRBJ1-5; abundance: NA; v_gene: TRBV2; CDR3aa: CASTADQGRGLPQHF
j_gene: TRBJ1-5; abundance: NA; v_gene: TRBV5-1; CDR3aa: CASSLTAGDPTQHF
j_gene: TRBJ2-7; abundance: once; v_gene: TRBV29-1; CDR3aa: CSVDTRLAGGHEQYF
j_gene: TRBJ2-3; abundance: NA; v_gene: TRBV6-1; CDR3aa: CASSESRLAEDTQYF
j_gene: TRBJ1-4; abundance: NA; v_gene: TRBV18; CDR3aa: CASSPGQGGNEKLFF
j_gene: TRBJ2-3; abundance: NA; v_gene: TRBV7-8; CDR3aa: CASSSTSGWGTDTQYF
j_gene: TRBJ2-1; abundance: NA; v_gene: TRBV5-1; CDR3aa: CASGSGGEDNEQFF
j_gene: TRBJ1-2; abundance: once; v_gene: TRBV28; CDR3aa: CASRTSGGGNGYTF
j_gene: TRBJ2-1; abundance: NA; v_gene: TRBV7-9; CDR3aa: CASTPGLALGNEQFF
j_gene: TRBJ1-1; abundance: NA; v_gene: TRBV2; CDR3aa: CASLSGRGDTEAFF
j_gene: TRBJ2-7; abundance: NA; v_gene: TRBV27; CDR3aa: CASDRVFFDSYEQYF
j_gene: TRBJ2-7; abundance: NA; v_gene: TRBV19; CDR3aa: CASSRTGPNEQYF
j_gene: TRBJ2-5; abundance: NA; v_gene: TRBV4-1; CDR3aa: CASSQEERRGTQYF
j_gene: TRBJ2-1; abundance: NA; v_gene: TRBV12-2; CDR3aa: CASRLNGSGAPRGNEQFF
j_gene: TRBJ1-1; abundance: NA; v_gene: TRBV11-3; CDR3aa: CASSLFSSTEAFF
j_gene: TRBJ2-2; abundance: NA; v_gene: TRBV30; CDR3aa: CAWSRSGLLTGELFF
j_gene: TRBJ1-3; abundance: NA; v_gene: TRBV15; CDR3aa: CATRMPGSSGNTIYF
j_gene: TRBJ2-2; abundance: NA; v_gene: TRBV28; CDR3aa: CASGTLIGEGKNTGELFF
j_gene: TRBJ1-4; abundance: NA; v_gene: TRBV12-5; CDR3aa: CASGSGTGGEKLFF
j_gene: TRBJ1-1; abundance: NA; v_gene: TRBV7-2; CDR3aa: CASSLVAGLTEAFF
j_gene: TRBJ2-7; abundance: NA; v_gene: TRBV28; CDR3aa: CASSPGLIFSYEQYF
j_gene: TRBJ1-4; abundance: NA; v_gene: TRBV25-1; CDR3aa: CASSASEKLFF
j_gene: TRBJ2-1; abundance: NA; v_gene: TRBV10-1; CDR3aa: CASSLIAGGYNEQFF
j_gene: TRBJ2-3; abundance: NA; v_gene: TRBV7-9; CDR3aa: CASSTRTSADTQYF